The rows below give T cell receptor beta chains drawn from one sample of a study of cytomegalovirus exposure and HLA in healthy donors. Profiled with immunoSEQ multiplex PCR; TCRdb holds only in-frame clones, not every one. The sample lists 85,000 to 100,000 clones, more than 65% occurring once. Sequenced: PBMCs. Every receptor here comes from a girl aged 2-10 years in good health and CMV-seropositive. CDR3s include the opening cysteine and the closing phenylalanine or tryptophan. Each record gives: V gene, J gene, D gene, clone size, CDR3 length, CDR3 DNA, CDR3 protein. D genes are given only for firm matches. Only part of the rows carry a size: once, few, many, or a class if the clone is expanded.

v_gene: TRBV6-5; j_gene: TRBJ1-1; d_gene: .; abundance: .; len: 14; CDR3nt: TGTGCCAGCAGTTATTTCGGGGGTGTAACTGAAGCTTTCTTT; CDR3aa: CASSYFGGVTEAFF
v_gene: TRBV28; j_gene: TRBJ2-7; d_gene: TRBD1; abundance: .; len: 14; CDR3nt: TGTGCCAGCAATACTGGACAGGGTTTCTACGAGCAGTACTTC; CDR3aa: CASNTGQGFYEQYF
v_gene: TRBV6-4; j_gene: TRBJ2-6; d_gene: TRBD1; abundance: few; len: 17; CDR3nt: TGTGCCAGCAGTGAAGGGACAGGGGGCACTGGGGCCAACGTCCTGACTTTC; CDR3aa: CASSEGTGGTGANVLTF
v_gene: TRBV6-4; j_gene: TRBJ2-2; d_gene: TRBD2; abundance: .; len: 15; CDR3nt: TGTGCCAGCAGTGAACTAGCGGGAGACACCGGGGAGCTGTTTTTT; CDR3aa: CASSELAGDTGELFF
v_gene: TRBV28; j_gene: TRBJ2-7; d_gene: .; abundance: .; len: 11; CDR3nt: TGTGCCAGCAGTTTCTTCGGGGAGCAGTACTTC; CDR3aa: CASSFFGEQYF
v_gene: TRBV28; j_gene: TRBJ1-4; d_gene: .; abundance: once; len: 15; CDR3nt: TGTGCCAGCAGCCTGGGGGGAGGGTCCAGTGAAAAACTGTTTTTT; CDR3aa: CASSLGGGSSEKLFF
v_gene: TRBV15; j_gene: TRBJ2-1; d_gene: TRBD1; abundance: .; len: 13; CDR3nt: TGTGCCACCAGGGTACAGGGGCTAAATGAGCAGTTCTTC; CDR3aa: CATRVQGLNEQFF
v_gene: TRBV7-9; j_gene: TRBJ2-5; d_gene: .; abundance: .; len: 14; CDR3nt: TGTGCCAGCAGCTTAGATCGGAGGTGGGAGACCCAGTACTTC; CDR3aa: CASSLDRRWETQYF
v_gene: TRBV10-1; j_gene: TRBJ1-1; d_gene: .; abundance: .; len: 13; CDR3nt: TGCGCCAGCAGTGAGCAGGGCTACACTGAAGCTTTCTTT; CDR3aa: CASSEQGYTEAFF
v_gene: TRBV6-1; j_gene: TRBJ2-7; d_gene: TRBD2; abundance: .; len: 12; CDR3nt: TGTGCCAGCAGTGGGGGGGGACGCGAGCAGTACTTC; CDR3aa: CASSGGGREQYF
v_gene: TRBV10-3; j_gene: TRBJ1-1; d_gene: .; abundance: .; len: 15; CDR3nt: TGTGCCATCAGTGCCCGGGACACCGTGAACACTGAAGCTTTCTTT; CDR3aa: CAISARDTVNTEAFF
v_gene: TRBV18; j_gene: TRBJ2-5; d_gene: .; abundance: .; len: 13; CDR3nt: TGTGCCAGCTCACCAGAGATGGAAGAGACCCAGTACTTC; CDR3aa: CASSPEMEETQYF
v_gene: TRBV27; j_gene: TRBJ1-2; d_gene: .; abundance: .; len: 13; CDR3nt: TGTGCCAGCAGTGTCGGGGGGGCGCGTGGCTACACCTTC; CDR3aa: CASSVGGARGYTF
v_gene: TRBV6-4; j_gene: TRBJ2-1; d_gene: TRBD2; abundance: few; len: 16; CDR3nt: TGTGCCAGCAGTGACGGGGGACTAGCGGGAGGAAATGAGCAGTTCTTC; CDR3aa: CASSDGGLAGGNEQFF
v_gene: TRBV19; j_gene: TRBJ1-5; d_gene: .; abundance: .; len: 17; CDR3nt: TGTGCCAGTAGTATGGCGGTCGGGGGATATAGCAATCAGCCCCAGCATTTT; CDR3aa: CASSMAVGGYSNQPQHF
v_gene: TRBV6-1; j_gene: TRBJ1-1; d_gene: TRBD1; abundance: once; len: 14; CDR3nt: TGTGCCAGCAGTGAAGTCGGGCAGGGGGCTGAAGCTTTCTTT; CDR3aa: CASSEVGQGAEAFF
v_gene: TRBV11-3; j_gene: TRBJ2-2; d_gene: TRBD2; abundance: .; len: 13; CDR3nt: TGTGCCAGCAGCGGGAGGGGATCCGGGGAGCTGTTTTTT; CDR3aa: CASSGRGSGELFF
v_gene: TRBV7-9; j_gene: TRBJ1-4; d_gene: TRBD1; abundance: .; len: 16; CDR3nt: TGTGCCAGCAGCTGGGACAGTTATGGTTTGGGTGAAAAACTGTTTTTT; CDR3aa: CASSWDSYGLGEKLFF
v_gene: TRBV6-1; j_gene: TRBJ2-5; d_gene: .; abundance: .; len: 13; CDR3nt: TGTGCCAGCAGACCAGGGGGAGGAGAGACCCAGTACTTC; CDR3aa: CASRPGGGETQYF
v_gene: TRBV7-9; j_gene: TRBJ2-1; d_gene: .; abundance: .; len: 13; CDR3nt: TGTGCCAGCAGCGCCGGTCACCAGGGTGAGCAGTTCTTC; CDR3aa: CASSAGHQGEQFF
v_gene: TRBV4-1; j_gene: TRBJ1-5; d_gene: TRBD1; abundance: .; len: 16; CDR3nt: TGCGCCAGCAGCGCCCTAGGACAGGCCACAAATCAGCCCCAGCATTTT; CDR3aa: CASSALGQATNQPQHF
v_gene: TRBV2; j_gene: TRBJ2-7; d_gene: TRBD2; abundance: .; len: 16; CDR3nt: TGTGCCAGCAGCAGGGGACTAGCGCTCTCTTCCTACGAGCAGTACTTC; CDR3aa: CASSRGLALSSYEQYF
v_gene: TRBV6-6; j_gene: TRBJ2-7; d_gene: TRBD2; abundance: .; len: 15; CDR3nt: TGTGCCAGCAGGGCCGGACTAGCGGGAGGCTACGAGCAGTACTTC; CDR3aa: CASRAGLAGGYEQYF
v_gene: TRBV5-1; j_gene: TRBJ1-1; d_gene: .; abundance: .; len: 15; CDR3nt: TGCGCCAGCAGCTACCGGGCCGGGATGAACACTGAAGCTTTCTTT; CDR3aa: CASSYRAGMNTEAFF
v_gene: TRBV11-2; j_gene: TRBJ1-2; d_gene: TRBD1; abundance: .; len: 18; CDR3nt: TGTGCCAGCAGCCCTCGACAAGGGCAGGGGGTGCCTAACTATGGCTACACCTTC; CDR3aa: CASSPRQGQGVPNYGYTF
v_gene: TRBV30; j_gene: TRBJ2-1; d_gene: .; abundance: once; len: 15; CDR3nt: TGTGCCTGGAGCCTACTAGCAGTGTCCTACAATGAGCAGTTCTTC; CDR3aa: CAWSLLAVSYNEQFF
v_gene: TRBV10-3; j_gene: TRBJ2-1; d_gene: TRBD1; abundance: .; len: 11; CDR3nt: TGTGCCATCCGGGACAGCGATGAGCAGTTCTTC; CDR3aa: CAIRDSDEQFF
v_gene: TRBV9; j_gene: TRBJ1-5; d_gene: .; abundance: .; len: 15; CDR3nt: TGTGCCAGCAGCGTAGGGGGCGCCTACAATCAGCCCCAGCATTTT; CDR3aa: CASSVGGAYNQPQHF
v_gene: TRBV2; j_gene: TRBJ1-3; d_gene: .; abundance: .; len: 14; CDR3nt: TGTGCCAGCGGGGAACAGGGATCTGGAAACACCATATATTTT; CDR3aa: CASGEQGSGNTIYF
v_gene: TRBV5-4; j_gene: TRBJ2-7; d_gene: TRBD1; abundance: .; len: 14; CDR3nt: TGTGCCAGCAGCGACCGGGACAGTATCCACGAGCAGTACTTC; CDR3aa: CASSDRDSIHEQYF
v_gene: TRBV14; j_gene: TRBJ2-4; d_gene: TRBD2; abundance: .; len: 14; CDR3nt: TGTGCCAGCAGTCGGACTAGCGGGAGTCCGTTTCAGTACTTC; CDR3aa: CASSRTSGSPFQYF
v_gene: TRBV29-1; j_gene: TRBJ2-7; d_gene: TRBD2; abundance: .; len: 13; CDR3nt: TGCAGCGTTGAATTATCAGGAGCGGGGGAGCAGTACTTC; CDR3aa: CSVELSGAGEQYF
v_gene: TRBV7-9; j_gene: TRBJ2-5; d_gene: .; abundance: large; len: 13; CDR3nt: TGTGCCAGCAGCTTATGGGGGGAAGAGACCCAGTACTTC; CDR3aa: CASSLWGEETQYF
v_gene: TRBV19; j_gene: TRBJ1-5; d_gene: .; abundance: .; len: 15; CDR3nt: TGTGCCAGTAGGAGATCGGTTTCGGTCAATCAGCCCCAGCATTTT; CDR3aa: CASRRSVSVNQPQHF
v_gene: TRBV5-5; j_gene: TRBJ2-1; d_gene: TRBD2; abundance: .; len: 15; CDR3nt: TGTGCCAGCAGCTTGAGGACTAGCGGTTACAATGAGCAGTTCTTC; CDR3aa: CASSLRTSGYNEQFF
v_gene: TRBV28; j_gene: TRBJ2-3; d_gene: .; abundance: .; len: 13; CDR3nt: TGTGCCATAAAAAGGGGGTTCACGGATACGCAGTATTTT; CDR3aa: CAIKRGFTDTQYF
v_gene: TRBV7-8; j_gene: TRBJ2-3; d_gene: .; abundance: .; len: 14; CDR3nt: TGTGCCAGCAGCTTCGGCCTAGTAATTGATACGCAGTATTTT; CDR3aa: CASSFGLVIDTQYF
v_gene: TRBV4-2; j_gene: TRBJ2-1; d_gene: .; abundance: .; len: 16; CDR3nt: TGTGCCAGCAGCCAAGACGAGGGAGAAGCCTACAATGAGCAGTTCTTC; CDR3aa: CASSQDEGEAYNEQFF
v_gene: TRBV5-6; j_gene: TRBJ1-1; d_gene: .; abundance: .; len: 16; CDR3nt: TGTGCCAGCAGCTCACTGATTGACGGACAAAGCACTGAAGCTTTCTTT; CDR3aa: CASSSLIDGQSTEAFF
v_gene: TRBV9; j_gene: TRBJ2-3; d_gene: TRBD1; abundance: .; len: 16; CDR3nt: TGTGCCAGCAGCGCTCCGGGACAGGGGGTGACAGATACGCAGTATTTT; CDR3aa: CASSAPGQGVTDTQYF
v_gene: TRBV25-1; j_gene: TRBJ2-3; d_gene: .; abundance: .; len: 13; CDR3nt: TGTGCCAGCAGTGGCGGCAGCACAGATACGCAGTATTTT; CDR3aa: CASSGGSTDTQYF
v_gene: TRBV13; j_gene: TRBJ1-1; d_gene: TRBD1; abundance: few; len: 13; CDR3nt: TGTGCCAGCAGCCTTGGACAGGTCACTGAAGCTTTCTTT; CDR3aa: CASSLGQVTEAFF
v_gene: TRBV30; j_gene: TRBJ1-3; d_gene: .; abundance: .; len: 13; CDR3nt: TGTGCCTGGGGACTCCTGGCGGGAAACACCATATATTTT; CDR3aa: CAWGLLAGNTIYF
v_gene: TRBV29-1; j_gene: TRBJ2-3; d_gene: .; abundance: .; len: 13; CDR3nt: TGCAGCGTTTACACCTCAAACACAGATACGCAGTATTTT; CDR3aa: CSVYTSNTDTQYF
v_gene: TRBV29-1; j_gene: TRBJ2-7; d_gene: TRBD1; abundance: once; len: 14; CDR3nt: TGCAGCGTGCAGTACCGGGACAGCTTCTACGAGCAGTACTTC; CDR3aa: CSVQYRDSFYEQYF
v_gene: TRBV7-2; j_gene: TRBJ1-3; d_gene: .; abundance: .; len: 14; CDR3nt: TGTGCCAGCAGCCAGGGACATCCAGGAAACACCATATATTTT; CDR3aa: CASSQGHPGNTIYF
v_gene: TRBV9; j_gene: TRBJ1-4; d_gene: .; abundance: few; len: 12; CDR3nt: TGTGCCAGCAGCGTAGGGGAGTCAGAACTGTTTTTT; CDR3aa: CASSVGESELFF
v_gene: TRBV4-1; j_gene: TRBJ2-7; d_gene: TRBD1; abundance: .; len: 17; CDR3nt: TGCGCCAGCAGCCAAGATCGGTGGAGGACAGGCCGGTACGAGCAGTACTTC; CDR3aa: CASSQDRWRTGRYEQYF
v_gene: TRBV19; j_gene: TRBJ1-6; d_gene: .; abundance: .; len: 14; CDR3nt: TGTGCCAGTAGTATGGATTGGGGGGATTCACCCCTCCACTTT; CDR3aa: CASSMDWGDSPLHF
v_gene: TRBV27; j_gene: TRBJ2-3; d_gene: .; abundance: .; len: 12; CDR3nt: TGTGCCAGCAACGAGGTCGGAGATACGCAGTATTTT; CDR3aa: CASNEVGDTQYF
v_gene: TRBV30; j_gene: TRBJ2-7; d_gene: .; abundance: .; len: 16; CDR3nt: TGTGCCTGGAGTACCCACCGAGGGGGGGTTTCCTACGAGCAGTACTTC; CDR3aa: CAWSTHRGGVSYEQYF
v_gene: TRBV4-1; j_gene: TRBJ1-2; d_gene: TRBD1; abundance: once; len: 16; CDR3nt: TGCGCCAGCAGCCCCATATCGACAGGGGGAAACTATGGCTACACCTTC; CDR3aa: CASSPISTGGNYGYTF
v_gene: TRBV4-1; j_gene: TRBJ2-1; d_gene: TRBD2; abundance: .; len: 18; CDR3nt: TGCGCCAGCAGCCAAGAACTCTATCTAGCGGGAGTAGGCAATGAGCAGTTCTTC; CDR3aa: CASSQELYLAGVGNEQFF
v_gene: TRBV11-2; j_gene: TRBJ1-5; d_gene: .; abundance: .; len: 17; CDR3nt: TGTGCCAGCAGCTTAGGCCCTCACAGTTATAGCAATCAGCCCCAGCATTTT; CDR3aa: CASSLGPHSYSNQPQHF